Listed below are T cell receptor beta chains from one sample, sequenced in a study of cytotoxic CD8 clonotypes in ibrutinib-treated CLL. Using immunoSEQ multiplex PCR, the repertoire was profiled, and TCRdb retains in-frame clones only, with some absent. The sample shows around 310,000 clones, 70% to 80% of them seen only once. The specimen was PBMCs, collected before ibrutinib treatment. The receptors stem from a human donor with chronic lymphocytic leukemia. Both conserved end residues are part of each CDR3. The D gene is left open where the match is weak. Not all rows give a size; the values are once, few, many and, for expanded clones, a class.

v_call,d_call,j_call,clone_size,cdr3_nt,cdr3_aa
TRBV30,NA,TRBJ1-1,few,TGTGCCTGGAGTGTATTGGGGGAGGTGGCTAGCACTGAAGCTTTCTTT,CAWSVLGEVASTEAFF
TRBV4-1,NA,TRBJ2-2,NA,TGCGCCAGCAGCCCACTGGCGGATGCGAACACCGGGGAGCTGTTTTTT,CASSPLADANTGELFF
TRBV7-9,NA,TRBJ2-7,NA,TGTGCCAGCAGGCCTTTCGAGGTTAAGAAGCAGTACTTC,CASRPFEVKKQYF
TRBV29-1,TRBD1,TRBJ1-2,few,TGCAGCGTTGACTGGGACAGGGGGTACGGTGGCTACACCTTC,CSVDWDRGYGGYTF
TRBV4-1,NA,TRBJ2-7,once,TGCGCCAGCAGCCAAGATACCGTTGCAGTCCGCGAGCAGTACTTC,CASSQDTVAVREQYF
TRBV5-1,TRBD2,TRBJ2-5,NA,TGCGCCAGCAGCTTGGCTCTAGCGGGACAAGAGACCCAGTACTTC,CASSLALAGQETQYF
TRBV13,TRBD2,TRBJ2-7,NA,TGTGCCAGCAGCTTAGTTCGTGGAGCGGGAAACTACGAGCAGTACTTC,CASSLVRGAGNYEQYF
TRBV10-3,TRBD2,TRBJ2-7,NA,TGTGCCATCAGTGATACTAGCGGGAGATCCTACGAGCAGTACTTC,CAISDTSGRSYEQYF
TRBV10-3,TRBD2,TRBJ2-3,NA,TGTGCCATCAGCCTAGCGGGAGCCTTTTCAAATACGCAGTATTTT,CAISLAGAFSNTQYF
TRBV30,TRBD1,TRBJ2-3,NA,TGTGCCTGGAGTGTAGGGACAGGGGGCGGCACAGATACGCAGTATTTT,CAWSVGTGGGTDTQYF
TRBV28,NA,TRBJ1-1,NA,TGTGCCAGCAGTTCCCCCAGGGGCTACACGAACACTGAAGCTTTCTTT,CASSSPRGYTNTEAFF
TRBV7-2,NA,TRBJ1-3,NA,TGTGCCAGCAGCTTAGGACAGCTGGGGAAAAACACCATATATTTT,CASSLGQLGKNTIYF
TRBV11-2,NA,TRBJ1-2,NA,TGTGCCAGCAGCTTAGTAGGGTTCCCTGGCTACACCTTC,CASSLVGFPGYTF
TRBV30,TRBD2,TRBJ2-7,few,TGTGCCTGGAGTACGGGAGGGCCCTCCTACGAGCAGTACTTC,CAWSTGGPSYEQYF
TRBV19,NA,TRBJ1-5,NA,TGTGCCAGTGAGAACGGGCTCAGCAATCAGCCCCAGCATTTT,CASENGLSNQPQHF
TRBV9,TRBD2,TRBJ2-1,NA,TGTGCCAGCAGCGCCAGGACTAGCGGTGACAATGAGCAGTTCTTC,CASSARTSGDNEQFF
TRBV7-2,TRBD1,TRBJ2-7,NA,TGTGCCAGCAGCTTTGCAGGGGGCGCGTCCTACGAGCAGTACTTC,CASSFAGGASYEQYF
TRBV30,NA,TRBJ1-5,NA,TGTGCCTGGAGTGCCCTCATCGATCAGCCCCAGCATTTT,CAWSALIDQPQHF
TRBV11-2,NA,TRBJ1-2,NA,TGTGCCAGCAGCTTAGATCATCCGTCTACGGGGGCTCACTATGGCTACACCTTC,CASSLDHPSTGAHYGYTF
TRBV18,NA,TRBJ1-5,NA,TGTGCCAGCTCACCGTCAGGGTTAAGCAATCAGCCCCAGCATTTT,CASSPSGLSNQPQHF
TRBV5-1,NA,TRBJ1-3,NA,TGCGCCAGCAGCTTGACGTACGGACAGTACCTTGGGGGCACCATATATTTT,CASSLTYGQYLGGTIYF
TRBV30,NA,TRBJ2-7,NA,TGTGCCTGGAAGGACAACTCCTACGAGCAGTACTTC,CAWKDNSYEQYF
TRBV11-2,NA,TRBJ2-3,once,TGTGCCAGCAGTCCGAACAGGGTTTCAGATACGCAGTATTTT,CASSPNRVSDTQYF
TRBV10-1,TRBD2,TRBJ2-1,NA,TGCGCCAGCAGTGAGGTTAGCGGGAGCTACAATGAGCAGTTCTTC,CASSEVSGSYNEQFF
TRBV28,TRBD1,TRBJ2-4,few,TGTGCCAGCAGTTTTGGGACAGTCATTCAGTACTTC,CASSFGTVIQYF
TRBV28,TRBD1,TRBJ1-2,NA,TGTGCCAGCAGCCGCAGAACTCCAGGACAGGAGATATTC,CASSRRTPGQEIF
TRBV6-6,NA,TRBJ2-3,NA,TGTGCCAGCAGTTACTCGACGGTCAGGGTGGCAGATACGCAGTATTTT,CASSYSTVRVADTQYF
TRBV9,TRBD2,TRBJ2-1,NA,TGTGCCAGCAGCCCTGGGACTAGCCTAAGCTCCTACAATGAGCAGTTCTTC,CASSPGTSLSSYNEQFF
TRBV7-3,NA,TRBJ2-3,once,TGTGCCAGCAGCTTCAGACCGGGGCCTTCGGTTACGCAGTATTTT,CASSFRPGPSVTQYF
TRBV2,NA,TRBJ1-5,NA,TGTGCCAGCAGTCGGGGGGCTGCTCAGCCCCAGCATTTT,CASSRGAAQPQHF
TRBV27,NA,TRBJ1-2,NA,TGTGCCAGCAGTTTACATCCAGGGTATGGCTACACCTTC,CASSLHPGYGYTF
TRBV11-2,NA,TRBJ2-1,few,TGTGCCAGTCGGGGGTTAAGTAGGAATGAGCAGTTCTTC,CASRGLSRNEQFF
TRBV6-5,TRBD1,TRBJ1-2,NA,TGTGCCAGCAGTTACTCTGGGACAGCCCCCGGCTATGGCTACACCTTC,CASSYSGTAPGYGYTF
TRBV30,TRBD1,TRBJ1-6,NA,TGTGCCTGGAGTTCGTGGACAGGGGGCTCCTATAATTCACCCCTCCACTTT,CAWSSWTGGSYNSPLHF
TRBV7-2,NA,TRBJ2-7,NA,TGTGCCAGCAGCCGCGCTAACGAGCAGTACTTC,CASSRANEQYF
TRBV6-5,NA,TRBJ2-1,NA,TGTGCCAGCAGTTCTTCCTACGGGGAGCAGTTCTTC,CASSSSYGEQFF
TRBV19,TRBD2,TRBJ2-7,NA,TGTGCCAGTAGTATCTCGCCACTAGCGTACTCCTACGAGCAGTACTTC,CASSISPLAYSYEQYF
TRBV4-3,TRBD1,TRBJ2-5,NA,TGCGCCAGCAGCCCCGCGGACAGGGGTATTGGGGAGACCCAGTACTTC,CASSPADRGIGETQYF
TRBV6-5,TRBD2,TRBJ2-7,NA,TGTGCCAGCAGTTACCATAGCGGGTCAGTCTACGAGCAGTACTTC,CASSYHSGSVYEQYF
TRBV7-9,NA,TRBJ2-3,NA,TGTGCCAGCAGCCCACGTGCGGGCCGAGATACGCAGTATTTT,CASSPRAGRDTQYF
TRBV5-1,TRBD2,TRBJ2-7,NA,TGCGCCAGCAGCCCGGAGGCTAGCGGGAGGATCTACGAGCAGTACTTC,CASSPEASGRIYEQYF